These T cell receptor beta chains were read from a single sample in a study of shared clonotypes between healthy human individuals. The table came from immunoSEQ multiplex PCR; TCRdb's copy has only in-frame clones and leaves some out. The sample has millions of clones, around nine tenths seen once. The source material was naive CD4+ T cells sorted from blood. These receptors originate from a man aged 18 to 30 in good health. Both conserved end residues are part of each CDR3. A D gene is named only where the DNA matches it firmly. Some rows have no size entry. The others give once, few or many, or a class for an expanded clone.

clone size	V gene	D gene	J gene	CDR3 DNA	CDR3 protein
.	TRBV11-2	.	TRBJ1-1	TGTGCCAGCAGCTTAGGGGCAGGAGCTTCGGGAGAAGCTTTCTTT	CASSLGAGASGEAFF
.	TRBV18	.	TRBJ1-3	TGTGCCAGCTCACCTAACACAGGTTCCTGGGGAGGAAACACCATATATTTT	CASSPNTGSWGGNTIYF
.	TRBV30	.	TRBJ1-3	TGTGCCTGCCAGAAGGGAACTGGAAACACCATATATTTT	CACQKGTGNTIYF
.	TRBV21-1	.	TRBJ1-5	TGTGCCAGCAGCAAAAAGGAGGGACATAGCAATCAGCCCCAGCATTTT	CASSKKEGHSNQPQHF
.	TRBV7-2	TRBD2	TRBJ2-2	TGTGCCAGCAGCGCTGGAGCGGGAAGGAACACCGGGGAGCTGTTTTTT	CASSAGAGRNTGELFF
.	TRBV7-2	.	TRBJ2-7	TGTGCCAGCAGCTTAGCGGGGGGCGCACCCTACGAGCAGTACTTC	CASSLAGGAPYEQYF
.	TRBV5-6	.	TRBJ2-3	TGTGCCAGCAGCTTAGGGCTATCCGGGGCAGATACGCAGTATTTT	CASSLGLSGADTQYF
.	TRBV7-6	TRBD1	TRBJ2-7	TGTGCCAGCAGCTTAGGGGACAGCTACGAGCAGTACTTC	CASSLGDSYEQYF
.	TRBV11-1	TRBD1	TRBJ2-4	TGTGCCAGCAGCTTGACCCAGGGGGTGGTCAAAAACATTCAGTACTTC	CASSLTQGVVKNIQYF
.	TRBV6-5	TRBD1	TRBJ2-4	TGTGCCAGCAGTTCATCCCGACAGGGGGCCAAAAACATTCAGTACTTC	CASSSSRQGAKNIQYF
.	TRBV5-1	TRBD2	TRBJ2-7	TGCGCCAGCAGCTTCGGCGGGAGTGCGTTCGAGCAGTACTTC	CASSFGGSAFEQYF
.	TRBV7-8	TRBD1	TRBJ1-5	TGTGCCAGCAGCTTAGACGACAGGGCGTACCAGCCCCAGCATTTT	CASSLDDRAYQPQHF
.	TRBV19	.	TRBJ2-3	TGTGCCAGTAGTACGACTTGGTCTAGCACAGATACGCAGTATTTT	CASSTTWSSTDTQYF
.	TRBV27	TRBD1	TRBJ1-2	TGTGCCAGCAGTCCCCGACAGGGAGGTCACTTC	CASSPRQGGHF
.	TRBV5-1	.	TRBJ1-5	TGCGCCAGCAGCTTGGGCGGGGCAGATCAGCCCCAGCATTTT	CASSLGGADQPQHF
.	TRBV7-9	TRBD1	TRBJ2-3	TGTGCCAGCAGCTGGGGACAGGGGGCCTCAGATACGCAGTATTTT	CASSWGQGASDTQYF
.	TRBV10-3	.	TRBJ2-7	TGTGCCATCAGTGAGTCGGGGGGATACGAGCAGTACTTC	CAISESGGYEQYF
.	TRBV5-4	TRBD2	TRBJ2-7	TGTGCCAGCAGTCTCCCCGGCGGGAGGATGGAAGAGCAGTACTTC	CASSLPGGRMEEQYF
once	TRBV9	.	TRBJ2-2	TGTGCCAGCAGCGTACTGACCAACACCGGGGAGCTGTTTTTT	CASSVLTNTGELFF
.	TRBV7-2	TRBD1	TRBJ1-1	TGTGCCAGCAGCTCTAACAGGGGGCTGACAGAAGCTTTCTTT	CASSSNRGLTEAFF